A single sample is the source of the 19 T cell receptor beta chains below, sequenced in a study of T cell responses to AZD1222 COVID-19 vaccine. TCRdb's table, derived via immunoSEQ multiplex PCR, lists solely in-frame clones and lacks some. Here the sample spans about 150,000 clones, around 93% being singletons. The source material was peripheral blood, sampled on day 0 of AZD1222 vaccination. Receptors were obtained from an adult in good health.

This chain connects TRBV6-4 to TRBJ2-7; perhaps TRBD1 as D (6 bases). Trimming shortened V by 3 bases and J by 1 base, and 13 bases separated the two germline ends. This CDR3 has 15 residues. Germline CDR1 and CDR2: MRHNA and SNTAGT. The CDR3 region is CASSEEQGESYEQYF. CDR3 DNA sequence: TGTGCCAGCAGTGAGGAACAGGGCGAGTCCTACGAGCAGTACTTC.

The chain carries TRBV28 and TRBJ1-5, with D unresolved. From germline, CDR1 is MDHEN and CDR2 SYDVKM. Between the trimmed V and J ends, which lost 2 bases and 1 base, there was a span of 15 bases. This CDR3 region has 17 residues. The CDR3 spells CASSLATVIRSNQPQHF. CDR3 DNA: TGTGCCAGCAGTTTAGCAACAGTGATCCGAAGCAATCAGCCCCAGCATTTT. Variable domain in full (rest from reference TRBV28 and TRBJ1-5): DVKVTQSSRYLVKRTGEKVFLECVQDMDHENMFWYRQDPGLGLRLIYFSYDVKMKEKGDIPEGYSVSREKKERFSLILESASTNQTSMYLCASSLATVIRSNQPQHFGDGTRLSIL.

The genes are TRBV5-1 and TRBJ2-7; TRBD1 matches at 8 bases. Germline CDR1 is SGHRS and CDR2 is YFSETQ. Losses at the gene ends were 1 base for V and 5 bases for J; bases not matched to a gene: 5. The CDR3 is 14 amino acids. The CDR3 reads CASSLQGANDEQYF. CDR3 nucleotides: TGCGCCAGCAGCTTGCAGGGGGCGAACGACGAGCAGTACTTC.

This clone was recorded only once. The CDR3 is CASSLSPNAYTF. CDR3 nucleotide sequence: TGTGCCAGCAGCTTAAGTCCTAACGCCTACACCTTC. The genes are TRBV7-3 and TRBJ1-2; D remains ambiguous. The CDR3 sequence is 12 residues long. V was cut by 1 base and J by 10 bases, with 10 bases left in between. The germline V gene has CDR1 SGHTA and CDR2 FQGTGA.

The chain combines TRBV9 with TRBJ1-4, with D possibly TRBD1 on 6 matching bases. The V end was cut by 0 bases, the J end by 0 bases, with 9 bases between. CDR1 SGDLS and CDR2 YYNGEE come from the germline V gene. The CDR3 totals 16 residues. DNA for the CDR3: TGTGCCAGCAGCGTAGGAAGGGGGGCAACTAATGAAAAACTGTTTTTT. Its protein is CASSVGRGATNEKLFF.

This sequence joins TRBV10-3 and TRBJ1-1; D perhaps matches TRBD1 (6 bases). The CDR3 has 13 residues. Trimming took 4 bases from V and 6 from J, leaving 12 bases between them. Germline V gene data show CDR1 as ENHRY and CDR2 as SYGVKD. The chain's CDR3 is CAISVGTGSEAFF. In DNA, the CDR3 is TGTGCCATCAGTGTTGGTACAGGGTCTGAAGCTTTCTTT.

The chain employs TRBV11-2 and TRBJ2-1; 13 nucleotides match TRBD2. Trimming cost V 4 bases and J 10 bases; bases outside gene matches: 7. This CDR3 is 15 amino acids long. Germline V gene sequence: CDR1 SGHAT, CDR2 FQNNGV. The CDR3 loop reads CASSSLAGGPGEQFF. Written as DNA, the CDR3 is TGTGCCAGCAGCTCACTAGCGGGAGGGCCCGGCGAGCAGTTCTTC. Looking up the rest from reference TRBV11-2 and TRBJ2-1 gives the full variable domain: EAGVAQSPRYKIIEKRQSVAFWCNPISGHATLYWYQQILGQGPKLLIQFQNNGVVDDSQLPKDRFSAERLKGVDSTLKIQPAKLEDSAVYLCASSSLAGGPGEQFFGPGTRLTVL.

This chain uses TRBV11-3 with TRBJ2-7; D is ambiguous. Germline CDR1 is SGHNT and CDR2 is YENEEA. The CDR3 loop spans 12 amino acids. The germline V and J ends were trimmed by 1 base and 8 bases, with 9 bases remaining between them. The CDR3 sequence: CASSLGVGKQYF. The CDR3 nucleotides read TGTGCCAGCAGCTTAGGCGTAGGCAAGCAGTACTTC.

This clone appeared once. The chain couples TRBV27 to TRBJ1-2; TRBD1 is a possible D gene (6 bases). V shed 5 bases and J shed 8 bases, with 21 bases lying between them. The CDR3 totals 15 residues. Germline CDR1 is MNHEY and CDR2 is SMNVEV (reference sequence). The DNA for the CDR3 is TGTGCCAGCAGTCGTGGGGCACAGGGACGGGAGGGCTACACCTTC. Residues: CASSRGAQGREGYTF.

The V gene is TRBV3-1 (or the pseudogene TRBV3-2), the J gene TRBJ1-2; D ambiguous. Germline V CDR1 and CDR2: LGHDT, YNNKEL (reference sequence). V gave up 5 bases and J gave up 2 bases, with 12 bases separating them. The CDR3 has 14 amino acids. CDR3 sequence: CASSGGKDNYGYTF. CDR3 in DNA: TGTGCCAGCAGCGGTGGAAAGGACAACTATGGCTACACCTTC.

The chain joins TRBV5-1 to TRBJ2-5; the match to TRBD1 covers 9 bases. From germline, CDR1 is SGHRS and CDR2 YFSETQ. Losses at the gene ends were 7 bases for V and 1 base for J; bases not matched to a gene: 5. This CDR3 spans 14 amino acids. The CDR3 spells CASRDRGSQETQYF. The CDR3 DNA follows: TGCGCCAGCCGTGACAGGGGGTCCCAAGAGACCCAGTACTTC.

J is TRBJ2-1 and V is TRBV5-1; 9 bases are shared with TRBD2. The CDR3 is 16 residues long. Germline V gene lookup returns CDR1 SGHRS and CDR2 YFSETQ. The junction had 11 bases not matched to a gene; V was cut back by 4 bases and J by 6 bases. DNA of the CDR3: TGCGCCAGCAGCGCCCAGGGGGGCGGGAGGGCCAATGAGCAGTTCTTC. Its translation is CASSAQGGGRANEQFF.

The CDR3: CASSLYSNTGELFF. The DNA of the CDR3 is TGCGCCAGCAGCTTGTATTCGAACACCGGGGAGCTGTTTTTT. This chain joins TRBV5-1 and TRBJ2-2; D uncertain. V lost 1 base to trimming and J lost 0 bases, with 4 bases between them. Germline-derived CDR1 and CDR2 are SGHRS and YFSETQ. The length of the CDR3 is 14 residues.

The rearrangement joins TRBV18 to TRBJ2-5; D is perhaps TRBD1 (6 bases). Germline V CDR1 and CDR2: KGHSH, LQKENI. Trimming took 3 bases from V and 0 from J, leaving 17 bases between them. This CDR3 region has 17 residues. This CDR3 is CASSPLGQTVYQETQYF. In DNA, the CDR3 is TGTGCCAGCTCACCCCTCGGACAGACCGTGTACCAAGAGACCCAGTACTTC. The full variable domain, completed using reference TRBV18 and TRBJ2-5, is NAGVMQNPRHLVRRRGQEARLRCSPMKGHSHVYWYRQLPEEGLKFMVYLQKENIIDESGMPKERFSAEFPKEGPSILRIQQVVRGDSAAYFCASSPLGQTVYQETQYFGPGTRLLVL.

This CDR3 is CASSFGGSESGANVLTF. The DNA for the CDR3 is TGCGCCAGCAGCTTTGGCGGGAGTGAATCGGGGGCCAACGTCCTGACTTTC. V is TRBV5-1 and J is TRBJ2-6, with TRBD2 matching 7 bases. The CDR3 has 17 amino acids. Per the germline V gene, CDR1 is SGHRS and CDR2 is YFSETQ. V shed 2 bases and J 4 bases; nucleotides not matched to a gene: 9.

The chain links TRBV11-2 to TRBJ1-6; D is undetermined. The CDR3 runs to 16 residues. The V end was cut by 5 bases, the J end by 8 bases, with 19 bases between. Germline assignment: CDR1 SGHAT and CDR2 FQNNGV. The CDR3: CASSKPGRVQDSPLHF. The DNA for the CDR3 is TGTGCCAGCAGCAAACCAGGTAGGGTTCAGGATTCACCCCTCCACTTT.

The chain carries TRBV6-2 or TRBV6-3 and TRBJ2-2; 15 bases line up with TRBD2. The J segment lost 5 bases and the V segment lost 6 bases, leaving 4 bases of the junction unmatched. Per the germline V gene, CDR1 is MNHEY and CDR2 is SVGEGT. The CDR3 is 16 amino acids. CDR3 region: CASSRGLAGGTGELFF. The CDR3 DNA reads as TGTGCCAGCAGCCGCGGACTAGCGGGGGGGACCGGGGAGCTGTTTTTT.

J is TRBJ1-1 and V is TRBV7-2; no reliable D call. V gave up 4 bases and J gave up 2 bases, with 11 bases separating them. This CDR3 contains 14 residues. Germline CDR1 SGHTA, CDR2 FQGNSA. CDR3 DNA sequence: TGTGCCAGCAGCTCCCCAGGACCAAACACTGAAGCTTTCTTT. Translated, it gives CASSSPGPNTEAFF. The variable domain in full, completed from reference TRBV7-2 and TRBJ1-1, reads GAGVSQSPSNKVTEKGKDVELRCDPISGHTALYWYRQSLGQGLEFLIYFQGNSAPDKSGLPSDRFSAERTGGSVSTLTIQRTQQEDSAVYLCASSSPGPNTEAFFGQGTRLTVV.

The genes are TRBV10-3 and TRBJ2-2; the match to TRBD1 covers 8 bases. CDR1 and CDR2 from the germline V gene are ENHRY and SYGVKD. This CDR3 has 15 amino acids. Unmatched junction bases numbered 4, after V lost 1 base and J lost 6 bases. Here the CDR3 DNA reads TGTGCCATCAGTGAGTTCCGGACAGGGTCCGGGGAGCTGTTTTTT. This sequence encodes CAISEFRTGSGELFF.